This T cell receptor beta chain was observed in a study of regulatory T cells in long-lasting Graves disease. General study points: Persistent disease preferred TRBV28, TRBJ1-2 and TRBJ2-5; new disease, TRBV20-1 and TRBJ2-1.

Assembly of TCR beta libraries relied on iRepertoire HTBI primers together with Arm-PCR of CDR3 regions. TCRdb processed the multiplex PCR reads anew with MiXCR; each CDR3 protein has one entry. The data show hundreds of thousands of distinct CDR3 sequences, with about 32% seen just once and 40% to 50% held by the top ten. Sample time point: persistent/refractory GD, antithyroid drugs over 5 years with positive TRAb. PBMCs were the source of the RNA used for TCR sequencing. Germline lookup yields CDR1 SGHDT and CDR2 YYEEEE. Germline trimming cut 4 bases from V and 6 bases from J; bases unmatched to any gene: 6. This CDR3 has 13 residues. About this clonotype: What it binds is unknown.

The J gene is TRBJ1-1, the V gene TRBV5-6, with 7 bases matching TRBD1. This receptor was identified in a female donor with Graves disease. The sequenced sample was peripheral blood mononuclear cells (PBMCs), obtained when the disease was refractory, from a patient treated with antithyroid drugs. DNA of the CDR3: TGTGCCAGCAGCCCCTGGACAGGATCTGAAGCTTTCTTT. Residues: CASSPWTGSEAFF.